The present T cell receptor beta chain was sequenced within a study of vaccination effects on CD4 cells after COVID-19. Study-wide background: Two convalescent patients were sampled 16 days and one week before vaccination.

Some clones are missing from TCRdb's copy, which holds only in-frame ones; the method was immunoSEQ multiplex PCR. The data show tens of thousands of clones, 55% to 75% seen once. Antigen-specific CD4+ T cells were first expanded with viral peptide pools by the ViraFEST assay and only then sequenced. Researchers isolated CD4+ T cells once approximately ten days of culture had elapsed. The person was diagnosed with PCR-confirmed SARS-CoV-2 infection between March and December 2020. A note on this clone: The antigen is undetermined.

Material: CD4+ T cells from PBMCs cultured with HCoV-NL63 spike peptides, obtained before COVID-19 vaccination. This sequence was found in a human donor who had a prior SARS-CoV-2 infection.

This CDR3 is CASSYRQGGTGELFF. The CDR3, as DNA: TGTGCCAGCAGTTACAGGCAGGGAGGCACCGGGGAGCTGTTTTTT. The chain recombines TRBV6-6 with TRBJ2-2; D may be TRBD2 (6 bases). The length of the CDR3 is 15 residues. V was clipped by 2 bases and J by 4 bases, with 11 bases between them. The germline V gene encodes CDR1 MNHNY and CDR2 SVGAGI (reference sequence).